The clone carrying this T cell receptor (beta chain) was picked up many times. Its specificity is not known. Amplified regions were TCR beta CDR3 sequences from RNA transcripts. Using the HTBI primer set, a first-round RT-PCR was run on the TCR CDR3. In TCRdb, the multiplex PCR reads were re-called with MiXCR into one record per CDR3 protein. The table has almost 350,000 distinct CDR3 sequences, roughly 20% seen once. Germline CDR1 reads MNHEY; CDR2 reads SVGAGI. This CDR3 is 15 amino acids long. V lost 5 bases to trimming and J lost 4 bases; unmatched junction nucleotides: 9. These data come from a study of T cells in Graves' hyperthyroidism and ophthalmopathy. Regarding the study as a whole: Stable hyperthyroidism was separated from ophthalmopathy by a model based on 13 V-J features.

The receptor was isolated from a woman aged 40 to 49 with Graves' ophthalmopathy. The V and J genes are TRBV6-5 and TRBJ2-7; 9 bases are shared with TRBD1. The sample was blood. The DNA of the CDR3 is TGTGCCAGCAGTCGAGACCGGACAGGGGTGTACGAGCAGTACTTC. Encoded protein: CASSRDRTGVYEQYF.